This TCR beta chain was profiled in a study of OX40 agonist ivuxolimab in advanced cancers. For the study at large: The eligibility criteria allowed prior anti-PD-1, anti-PD-L1 or anti-CTLA-4 therapy, and 30% to 45% had some.

Per germline, CDR1 MNHEY and CDR2 SMNVEV (reference sequence). This CDR3 is built from 15 residues. The trim removed 6 bases at V and 2 bases at J, leaving 8 bases unmatched. Assay: immunoSEQ multiplex PCR; the TCRdb copy retains only in-frame clones and omits some. The profile shows about 31,000 clones, roughly 79% of them singletons. The chain links TRBV27 to TRBJ2-3; 7 nucleotides line up with TRBD1. The sequence was collected from an adult with an advanced solid tumor such as melanoma, head and neck, liver or kidney cancer. This specimen consisted of CD4+ or CD8+ T cells sorted from blood, obtained in a trial of the OX40 agonist ivuxolimab. The chain's CDR3 is CASSRWDSATDTQYF. CDR3 DNA sequence: TGTGCCAGCAGCCGTTGGGACAGCGCCACAGATACGCAGTATTTT.